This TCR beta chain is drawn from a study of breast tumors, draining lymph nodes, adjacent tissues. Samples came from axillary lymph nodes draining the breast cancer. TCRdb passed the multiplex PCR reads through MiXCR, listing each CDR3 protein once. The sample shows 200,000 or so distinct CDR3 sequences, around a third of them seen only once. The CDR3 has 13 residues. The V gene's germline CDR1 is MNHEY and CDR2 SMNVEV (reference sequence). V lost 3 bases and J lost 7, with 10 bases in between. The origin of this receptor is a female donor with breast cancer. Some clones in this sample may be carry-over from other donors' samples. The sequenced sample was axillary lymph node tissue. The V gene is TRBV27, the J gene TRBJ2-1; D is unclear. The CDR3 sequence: CASSFLLGNEQFF. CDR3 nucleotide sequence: TGTGCCAGCAGTTTCTTGTTGGGTAATGAGCAGTTCTTC.